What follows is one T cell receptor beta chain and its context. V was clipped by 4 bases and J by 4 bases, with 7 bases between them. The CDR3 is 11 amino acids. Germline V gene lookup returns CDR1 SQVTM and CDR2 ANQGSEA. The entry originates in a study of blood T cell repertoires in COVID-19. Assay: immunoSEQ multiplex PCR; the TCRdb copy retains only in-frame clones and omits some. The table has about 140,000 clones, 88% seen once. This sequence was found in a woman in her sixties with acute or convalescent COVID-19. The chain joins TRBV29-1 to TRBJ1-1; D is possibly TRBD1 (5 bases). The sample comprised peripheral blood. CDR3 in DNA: TGCAGCGTTGTTGGGGCCACTGAAGCTTTCTTT. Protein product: CSVVGATEAFF.